The source of this T cell receptor (beta chain) is a study of immune characterization of retroperitoneal liposarcoma. TCRdb used MiXCR to reprocess the PCR reads, holding one entry per CDR3 protein. This table has around 20,000 distinct CDR3 sequences, about 35% appearing once. The length of the CDR3 is 11 residues. Sequenced: blood. The sequence was collected from a male donor with retroperitoneal liposarcoma. The rearrangement uses TRBV12-3 or TRBV12-4 and TRBJ2-1, with 7 bases that match TRBD2. The end of the DNA aligns better with TRBJ2-5, so the J call may be wrong. CDR3 amino acids: CASSLGGAQYF. The CDR3 coding sequence is TGTGCCAGCAGTTTGGGGGGGGCCCAGTACTTC.